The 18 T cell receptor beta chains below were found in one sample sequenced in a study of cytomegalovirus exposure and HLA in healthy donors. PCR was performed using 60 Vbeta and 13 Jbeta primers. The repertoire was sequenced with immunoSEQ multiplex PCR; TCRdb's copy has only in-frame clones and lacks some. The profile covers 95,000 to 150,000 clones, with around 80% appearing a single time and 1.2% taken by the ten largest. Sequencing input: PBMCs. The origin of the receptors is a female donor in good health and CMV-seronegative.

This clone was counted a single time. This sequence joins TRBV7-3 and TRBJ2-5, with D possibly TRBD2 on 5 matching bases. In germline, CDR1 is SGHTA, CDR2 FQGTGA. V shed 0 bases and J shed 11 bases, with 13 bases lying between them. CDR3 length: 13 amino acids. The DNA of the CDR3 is TGTGCCAGCAGCTTAACGCGAGGGAATGAGCAGTACTTC. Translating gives CASSLTRGNEQYF.

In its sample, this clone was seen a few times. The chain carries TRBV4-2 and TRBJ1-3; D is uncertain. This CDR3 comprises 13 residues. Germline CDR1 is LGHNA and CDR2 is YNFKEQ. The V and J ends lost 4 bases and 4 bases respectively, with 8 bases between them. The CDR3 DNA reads TGTGCCAGCAGCCCGGGAGTGGGAAACACCATATATTTT. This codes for CASSPGVGNTIYF.

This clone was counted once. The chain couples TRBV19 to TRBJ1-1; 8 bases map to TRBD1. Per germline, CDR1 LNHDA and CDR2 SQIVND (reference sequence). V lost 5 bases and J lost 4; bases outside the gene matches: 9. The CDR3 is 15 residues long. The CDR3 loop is CASSSRDRGGTEAFF. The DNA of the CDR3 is TGTGCCAGTAGTTCCCGAGACAGGGGCGGCACTGAAGCTTTCTTT.

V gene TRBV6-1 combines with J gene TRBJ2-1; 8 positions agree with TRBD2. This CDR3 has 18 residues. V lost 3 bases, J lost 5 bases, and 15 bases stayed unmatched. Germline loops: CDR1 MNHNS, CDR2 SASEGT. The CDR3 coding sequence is TGTGCCAGCAGTGATAGTGGGAGGGGACTAGTTGCCCACAATGAGCAGTTCTTC. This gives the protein CASSDSGRGLVAHNEQFF.

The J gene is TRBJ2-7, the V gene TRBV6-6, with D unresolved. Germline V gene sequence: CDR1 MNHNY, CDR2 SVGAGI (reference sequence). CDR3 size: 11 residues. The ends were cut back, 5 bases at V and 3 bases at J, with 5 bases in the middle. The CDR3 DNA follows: TGTGCCAGCAGTAACAACTACGAGCAGTACTTC. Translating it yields CASSNNYEQYF.

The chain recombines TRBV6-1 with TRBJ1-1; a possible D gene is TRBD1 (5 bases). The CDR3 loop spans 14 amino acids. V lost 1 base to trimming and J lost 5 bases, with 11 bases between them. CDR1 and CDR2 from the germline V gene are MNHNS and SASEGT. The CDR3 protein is CASSEVQGGTEAFF. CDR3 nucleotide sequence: TGTGCCAGCAGTGAAGTCCAGGGTGGGACTGAAGCTTTCTTT.

The CDR3 bases are TGTGCCAGCAGCTTAGGAAGGGGTAGTAACTACGAGCAGTACTTC. Translating it yields CASSLGRGSNYEQYF. The chain combines TRBV11-3 with TRBJ2-7, with TRBD1 as a possible D gene (5 bases). CDR1 is SGHNT and CDR2 is YENEEA in the germline V gene. Trimming left V 1 base short and J 3 bases short, with 13 bases between. The CDR3 covers 15 residues.

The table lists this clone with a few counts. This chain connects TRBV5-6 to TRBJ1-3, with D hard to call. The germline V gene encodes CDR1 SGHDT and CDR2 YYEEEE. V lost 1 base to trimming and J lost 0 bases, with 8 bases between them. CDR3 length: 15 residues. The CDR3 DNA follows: TGTGCCAGCAGCTTGTTCGGGGACTCTGGAAACACCATATATTTT. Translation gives CASSLFGDSGNTIYF.

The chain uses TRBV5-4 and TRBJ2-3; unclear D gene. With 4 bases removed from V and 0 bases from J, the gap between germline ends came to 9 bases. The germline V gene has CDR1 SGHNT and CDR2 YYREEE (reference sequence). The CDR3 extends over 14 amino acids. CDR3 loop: CASSQADSTDTQYF. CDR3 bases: TGTGCCAGCAGCCAGGCCGATAGCACAGATACGCAGTATTTT.

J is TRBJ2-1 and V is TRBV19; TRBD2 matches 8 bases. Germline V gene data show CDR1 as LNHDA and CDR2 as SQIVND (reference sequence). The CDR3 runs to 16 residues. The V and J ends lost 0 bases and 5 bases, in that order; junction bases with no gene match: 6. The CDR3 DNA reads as TGTGCCAGTAGTATAGATGGGCTAGCGGGCAACAATGAGCAGTTCTTC. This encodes CASSIDGLAGNNEQFF.

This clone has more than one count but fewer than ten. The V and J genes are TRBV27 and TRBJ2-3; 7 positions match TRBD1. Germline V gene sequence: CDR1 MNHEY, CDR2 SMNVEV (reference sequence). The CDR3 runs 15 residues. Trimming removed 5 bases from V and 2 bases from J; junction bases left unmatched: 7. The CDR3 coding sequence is TGTGCCAGCAGTCCTGACAGGGTAGTCACAGATACGCAGTATTTT. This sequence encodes CASSPDRVVTDTQYF.

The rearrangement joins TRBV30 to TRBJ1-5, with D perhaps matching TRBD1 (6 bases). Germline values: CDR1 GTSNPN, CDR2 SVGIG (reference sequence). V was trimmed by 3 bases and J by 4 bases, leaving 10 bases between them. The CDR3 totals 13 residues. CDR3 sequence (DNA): TGTGCCTGGAGCGCACAGGGTAATCAGCCCCAGCATTTT. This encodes CAWSAQGNQPQHF. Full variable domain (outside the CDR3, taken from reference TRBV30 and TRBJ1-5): SQTIHQWPATLVQPVGSPLSLECTVEGTSNPNLYWYRQAAGRGLQLLFYSVGIGQISSEVPQNLSASRPQDRQFILSSKKLLLSDSGFYLCAWSAQGNQPQHFGDGTRLSIL.

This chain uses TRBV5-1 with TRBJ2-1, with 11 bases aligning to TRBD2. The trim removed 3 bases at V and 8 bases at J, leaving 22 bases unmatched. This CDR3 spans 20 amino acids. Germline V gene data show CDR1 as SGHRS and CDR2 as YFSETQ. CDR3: CASSSSVQPSSGRSPHEQFF. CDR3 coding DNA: TGCGCCAGCAGCTCGAGCGTACAACCATCTAGCGGGAGGTCCCCTCATGAGCAGTTCTTC. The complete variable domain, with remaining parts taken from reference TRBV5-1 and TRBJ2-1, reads KAGVTQTPRYLIKTRGQQVTLSCSPISGHRSVSWYQQTPGQGLQFLFEYFSETQRNKGNFPGRFSGRQFSNSRSEMNVSTLELGDSALYLCASSSSVQPSSGRSPHEQFFGPGTRLTVL.

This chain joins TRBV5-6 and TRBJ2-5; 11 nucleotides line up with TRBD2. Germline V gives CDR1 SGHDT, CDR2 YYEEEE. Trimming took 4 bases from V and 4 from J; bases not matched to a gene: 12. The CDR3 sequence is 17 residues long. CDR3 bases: TGTGCCAGCAGCCCAAGAACGGGACTAGCGGCCCGAGAGACCCAGTACTTC. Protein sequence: CASSPRTGLAARETQYF. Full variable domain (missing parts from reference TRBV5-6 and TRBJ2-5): DAGVTQSPTHLIKTRGQQVTLRCSPKSGHDTVSWYQQALGQGPQFIFQYYEEEERQRGNFPDRFSGHQFPNYSSELNVNALLLGDSALYLCASSPRTGLAARETQYFGPGTRLLVL.

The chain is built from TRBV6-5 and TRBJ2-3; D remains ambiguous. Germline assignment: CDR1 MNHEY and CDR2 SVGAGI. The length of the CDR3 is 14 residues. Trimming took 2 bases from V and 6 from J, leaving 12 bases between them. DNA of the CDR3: TGTGCCAGCAGTTACCTCAACTGGTGGGATACGCAGTATTTT. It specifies CASSYLNWWDTQYF.

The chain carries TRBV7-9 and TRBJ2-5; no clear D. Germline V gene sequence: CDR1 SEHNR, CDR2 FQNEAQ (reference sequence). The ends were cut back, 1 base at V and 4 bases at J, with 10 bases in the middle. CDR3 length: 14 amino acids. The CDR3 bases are TGTGCCAGCAGCTTAGACCCAGTTCCAGAGACCCAGTACTTC. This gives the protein CASSLDPVPETQYF.

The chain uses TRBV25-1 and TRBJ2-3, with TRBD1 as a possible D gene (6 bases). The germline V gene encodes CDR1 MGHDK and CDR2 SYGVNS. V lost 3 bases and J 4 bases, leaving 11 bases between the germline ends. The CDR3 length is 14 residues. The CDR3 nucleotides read TGTGCCAGCAGTGAGGCCAGGGGTTCAGATACGCAGTATTTT. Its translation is CASSEARGSDTQYF.

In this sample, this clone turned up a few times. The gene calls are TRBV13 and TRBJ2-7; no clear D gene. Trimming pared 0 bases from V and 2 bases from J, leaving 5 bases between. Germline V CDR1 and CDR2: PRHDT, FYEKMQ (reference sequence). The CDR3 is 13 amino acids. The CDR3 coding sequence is TGTGCCAGCAGCTTAGGGTTCACCTACGAGCAGTACTTC. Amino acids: CASSLGFTYEQYF.